A single sample gave rise to the 19 T cell receptor beta chains below, sequenced in a study of blood T cell repertoires in COVID-19. Libraries were prepared by immunoSEQ multiplex PCR; TCRdb keeps only in-frame clonotypes and omits some of them. This table holds 150,000 to 250,000 clones, 70% to 80% found once. The specimen was peripheral blood. The receptors were sampled from a woman aged 40 to 50 with COVID-19, enrolled during active disease.

The chain recombines TRBV10-1 with TRBJ2-5; TRBD1 agrees at 8 bases. The CDR3 runs 15 residues. J was trimmed by 4 bases and V by 4 bases; bases with no gene match: 8. CDR1 and CDR2 from the germline V gene are WNHNN and SYGVQD (reference sequence). The CDR3 coding sequence is TGCGCCAGCAGTGGGGGACAGGCGGCGGGAGAGACCCAGTACTTC. Protein: CASSGGQAAGETQYF.

The chain employs TRBV9 and TRBJ2-2; maybe TRBD1 (5 bases). CDR1 is SGDLS and CDR2 is YYNGEE in the germline V gene. This CDR3 has 15 residues. The V gene lost 0 bases and the J gene lost 5 bases, with 11 bases spanning the gap. CDR3 loop: CASSVAPGRTGELFF. CDR3 nucleotides: TGTGCCAGCAGCGTAGCCCCAGGGCGGACCGGGGAGCTGTTTTTT.

This chain links TRBV6-1 with TRBJ1-1; 7 bases fit TRBD1. Germline values: CDR1 MNHNS, CDR2 SASEGT. With 3 bases clipped from V and 7 bases from J, the junction kept 5 bases outside the gene matches. This CDR3 has 13 amino acids. The CDR3 DNA follows: TGTGCCAGCAGTGACCGGGACAGAGATGAAGCTTTCTTT. Its translation is CASSDRDRDEAFF.

The rearrangement uses TRBV9 and TRBJ1-5, with a weak D call TRBD1 (6 bases). This CDR3 is built from 13 residues. The V end was cut by 3 bases, the J end by 8 bases, with 12 bases between. CDR1 is SGDLS and CDR2 is YYNGEE in the germline V gene. In DNA, the CDR3 is TGTGCCAGCAGCGCCGGACAGAGGGAGCCCCAGCATTTT. Amino acid sequence: CASSAGQREPQHF.

This clone occurred once. This rearrangement joins TRBV9 to TRBJ2-7, with 8 nucleotides matching TRBD1. This CDR3 spans 14 amino acids. J was trimmed by 0 bases and V by 4 bases; bases with no gene match: 3. The germline V gene encodes CDR1 SGDLS and CDR2 YYNGEE. CDR3 in DNA: TGTGCCAGCAGCTTTGGGACAGGCTCCTACGAGCAGTACTTC. This gives the protein CASSFGTGSYEQYF.

This clone was counted between two and nine times. The rearrangement uses TRBV27 and TRBJ2-1; TRBD1 matches 8 bases. The V gene end was trimmed by 5 bases and the J gene end by 7 bases; junction bases not matched to a gene: 13. Germline CDR1 reads MNHEY; CDR2 reads SMNVEV (reference sequence). This CDR3 contains 16 residues. The CDR3 sequence: CASSRPLGTGMNEQFF. CDR3 sequence (DNA): TGTGCCAGCAGTCGTCCCCTTGGGACAGGTATGAATGAGCAGTTCTTC.

This clone occurred a few times. The J gene is TRBJ1-2, the V gene TRBV3-1 (or the pseudogene TRBV3-2); unclear D gene. This CDR3 contains 13 residues. From germline, CDR1 is LGHDT and CDR2 YNNKEL (reference sequence). V lost 0 bases and J 8 bases, leaving 10 bases between the germline ends. The CDR3 is CASSQDRGLGYTF. The CDR3 nucleotides are TGTGCCAGCAGCCAAGATCGAGGGTTAGGCTACACCTTC.

This chain's CDR3 is CAWTTGGYEQYF. CDR3 bases: TGTGCCTGGACCACAGGGGGCTACGAGCAGTACTTC. V usage is TRBV30 and J usage is TRBJ2-7, with 8 bases aligning to TRBD1. Per the germline V gene, CDR1 is GTSNPN and CDR2 is SVGIG (reference sequence). The CDR3 extends over 12 amino acids. J lost 3 bases, V lost 4 bases, and 2 bases had no gene match.

The chain links TRBV4-1 to TRBJ1-5; 7 bases are shared with TRBD1. The germline V gene encodes CDR1 MGHRA and CDR2 YSYEKL. V shed 6 bases, J shed 1 base, and the junction held 6 bases outside the gene matches. CDR3 length: 15 amino acids. CDR3 coding DNA: TGCGCCAGCAGTCCTACAGGGGCCAGCAATCAGCCCCAGCATTTT. This sequence encodes CASSPTGASNQPQHF.

This clone was detected once. The CDR3 DNA is TGTGCCAGTAGTATATCCAACTCCGGAAACACCATATATTTT. Translation gives CASSISNSGNTIYF. The V and J genes are TRBV19 and TRBJ1-3, with no clear D. The germline V gene encodes CDR1 LNHDA and CDR2 SQIVND (reference sequence). The CDR3 contains 14 residues. The V end lost 2 bases, the J end lost 4 bases, and 9 bases lay between the germline ends.

The chain carries TRBV2 and TRBJ1-5; tentatively, D is TRBD1 (5 bases). This CDR3 region has 15 residues. The V end lost 4 bases, the J end lost 0 bases, and 10 bases lay between the germline ends. The germline V gene has CDR1 SNHLY and CDR2 FYNNEI. CDR3 sequence reads: CASSVGHYSNQPQHF. The CDR3 nucleotides read TGTGCCAGCAGTGTGGGGCACTATAGCAATCAGCCCCAGCATTTT.

The CDR3 sequence is CASSEVGRGRNTEAFF. The CDR3 DNA reads TGTGCCAGTAGTGAGGTGGGGCGAGGAAGGAACACTGAAGCTTTCTTT. The chain uses TRBV19 and TRBJ1-1, with a tentative D call TRBD1 (5 bases). V shed 5 bases and J shed 1 base, with 17 bases lying between them. Germline V gene sequence: CDR1 LNHDA, CDR2 SQIVND (reference sequence). The CDR3 loop spans 16 amino acids.

The chain employs TRBV10-3 and TRBJ1-2; no clear D gene. CDR1 ENHRY and CDR2 SYGVKD come from the germline V gene. The CDR3 sequence is 13 residues long. V dropped 2 bases and J dropped 8 bases, with 12 bases sitting between them. The CDR3 DNA reads as TGTGCCATCAGTGAGGCTAAAATGTGGGGCTACACCTTC. Protein product: CAISEAKMWGYTF.

This rearrangement joins TRBV3-1 (or the pseudogene TRBV3-2) to TRBJ2-5; 9 nucleotides agree with TRBD2. Germline V gives CDR1 LGHDT, CDR2 YNNKEL (reference sequence). The junction had 4 bases not matched to a gene; V was cut back by 1 base and J by 4 bases. The CDR3 covers 15 residues. CDR3 DNA sequence: TGTGCCAGCAGCCAAGTAGCGGGAGTTGTAGAGACCCAGTACTTC. It is translated as CASSQVAGVVETQYF.

This clone appeared a single time. The chain combines TRBV27 with TRBJ1-5, with 7 bases lining up with TRBD1. The CDR3 spans 19 residues. V lost 5 bases to trimming and J lost 0 bases; unmatched junction nucleotides: 16. CDR1 and CDR2 (germline): MNHEY, SMNVEV (reference sequence). The CDR3 coding sequence is TGTGCCAGCAGTCCCCTACAGGGGCGGCTTCCTGATAGCAATCAGCCCCAGCATTTT. Translation gives CASSPLQGRLPDSNQPQHF.

The DNA of the CDR3 is TGTGCCTGGAGGCTCTCAGGGGCCATATATTTT. Translation gives CAWRLSGAIYF. The chain couples TRBV30 to TRBJ1-3, with a weak D call TRBD1 (6 bases). The length of the CDR3 is 11 residues. The germline V gene has CDR1 GTSNPN and CDR2 SVGIG (reference sequence). V gave up 3 bases and J gave up 11 bases, with 11 bases separating them. The entire variable domain, with the rest obtained from reference TRBV30 and TRBJ1-3, is as follows: SQTIHQWPATLVQPVGSPLSLECTVEGTSNPNLYWYRQAAGRGLQLLFYSVGIGQISSEVPQNLSASRPQDRQFILSSKKLLLSDSGFYLCAWRLSGAIYFGEGSWLTVV.

This clone was observed once. The chain joins TRBV9 to TRBJ2-7; possibly TRBD1 for D (6 bases). The CDR3 has 15 residues. V was shortened by 4 bases and J by 3 bases, with 17 bases between the two germline ends. Germline values: CDR1 SGDLS, CDR2 YYNGEE. CDR3 in DNA: TGTGCCAGCAGCAGGTCGACAGGCGGGTACTACGAGCAGTACTTC. Amino acid sequence: CASSRSTGGYYEQYF.

This clone was seen only once. This sequence joins TRBV14 and TRBJ2-7, with D maybe TRBD2 (5 bases). The length of the CDR3 is 14 residues. V was cut by 0 bases and J by 7 bases, with 13 bases left in between. Germline CDR1 SGHDN, CDR2 FVKESK. CDR3 loop: CASSQENTRGEQYF. The CDR3 region has the DNA TGTGCCAGCAGCCAAGAAAACACCCGAGGGGAGCAGTACTTC.

V usage is TRBV9 and J usage is TRBJ1-4; D not resolved. CDR1 is SGDLS and CDR2 is YYNGEE in the germline V gene. CDR3 length equals 14 residues. V dropped 0 bases and J dropped 5 bases, with 8 bases sitting between them. The CDR3 protein is CASSVERGNEKLFF. The CDR3 coding sequence is TGTGCCAGCAGCGTAGAACGGGGAAATGAAAAACTGTTTTTT. Drawing the rest from reference TRBV9 and TRBJ1-4, the complete variable domain is DSGVTQTPKHLITATGQRVTLRCSPRSGDLSVYWYQQSLDQGLQFLIQYYNGEERAKGNILERFSAQQFPDLHSELNLSSLELGDSALYFCASSVERGNEKLFFGSGTQLSVL.